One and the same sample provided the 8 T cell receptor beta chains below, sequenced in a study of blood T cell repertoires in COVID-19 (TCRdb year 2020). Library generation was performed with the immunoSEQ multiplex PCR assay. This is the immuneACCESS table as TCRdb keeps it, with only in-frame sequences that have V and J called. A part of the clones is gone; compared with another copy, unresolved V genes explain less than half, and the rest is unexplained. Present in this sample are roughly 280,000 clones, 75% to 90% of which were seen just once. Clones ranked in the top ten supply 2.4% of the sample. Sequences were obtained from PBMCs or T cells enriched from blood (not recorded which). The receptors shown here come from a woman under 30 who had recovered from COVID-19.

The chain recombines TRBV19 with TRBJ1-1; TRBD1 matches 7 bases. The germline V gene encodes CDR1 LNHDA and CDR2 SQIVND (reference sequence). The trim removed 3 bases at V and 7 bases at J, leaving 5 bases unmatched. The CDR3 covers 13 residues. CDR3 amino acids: CASSIEAGGEAFF. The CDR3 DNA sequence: TGTGCCAGTAGTATTGAGGCAGGGGGTGAAGCTTTCTTT. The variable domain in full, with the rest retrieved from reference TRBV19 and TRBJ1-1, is DGGITQSPKYLFRKEGQNVTLSCEQNLNHDAMYWYRQDPGQGLRLIYYSQIVNDFQKGDIAEGYSVSREKKESFPLTVTSAQKNPTAFYLCASSIEAGGEAFFGQGTRLTVV.

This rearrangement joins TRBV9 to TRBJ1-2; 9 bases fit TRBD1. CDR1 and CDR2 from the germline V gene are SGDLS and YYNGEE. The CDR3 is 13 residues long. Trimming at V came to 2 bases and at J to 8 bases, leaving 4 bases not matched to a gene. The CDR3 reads CASSVPGTGGYTF. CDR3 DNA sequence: TGTGCCAGCAGCGTCCCCGGGACAGGGGGCTACACCTTC.

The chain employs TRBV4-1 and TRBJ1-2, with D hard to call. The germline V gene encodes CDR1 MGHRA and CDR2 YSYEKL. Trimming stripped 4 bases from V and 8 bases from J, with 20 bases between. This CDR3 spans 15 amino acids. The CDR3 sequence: CASSRYNEEAGGYTF. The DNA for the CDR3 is TGCGCCAGCAGCCGGTACAACGAGGAGGCCGGCGGCTACACCTTC.

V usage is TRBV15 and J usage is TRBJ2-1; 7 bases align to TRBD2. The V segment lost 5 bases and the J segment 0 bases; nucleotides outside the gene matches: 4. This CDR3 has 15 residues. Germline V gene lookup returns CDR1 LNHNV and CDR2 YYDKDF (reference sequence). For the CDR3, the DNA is TGTGCCACCAGCTCGGGGGGACGCTCCTACAATGAGCAGTTCTTC. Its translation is CATSSGGRSYNEQFF. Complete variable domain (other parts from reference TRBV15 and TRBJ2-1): DAMVIQNPRYQVTQFGKPVTLSCSQTLNHNVMYWYQQKSSQAPKLLFHYYDKDFNNEADTPDNFQSRRPNTSFCFLDIRSPGLGDTAMYLCATSSGGRSYNEQFFGPGTRLTVL.

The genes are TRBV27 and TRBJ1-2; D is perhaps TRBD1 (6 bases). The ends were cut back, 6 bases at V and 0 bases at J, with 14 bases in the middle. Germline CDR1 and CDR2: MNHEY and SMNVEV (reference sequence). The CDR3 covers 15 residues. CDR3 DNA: TGTGCCAGCAGACCCGACAGGACAGCTAACTATGGCTACACCTTC. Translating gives CASRPDRTANYGYTF.

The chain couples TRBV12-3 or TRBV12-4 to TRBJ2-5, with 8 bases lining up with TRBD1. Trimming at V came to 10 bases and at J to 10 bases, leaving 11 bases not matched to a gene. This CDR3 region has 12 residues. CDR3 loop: CAIADRAGGQYF. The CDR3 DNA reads TGTGCCATTGCGGACAGGGCCGGAGGCCAGTACTTC.

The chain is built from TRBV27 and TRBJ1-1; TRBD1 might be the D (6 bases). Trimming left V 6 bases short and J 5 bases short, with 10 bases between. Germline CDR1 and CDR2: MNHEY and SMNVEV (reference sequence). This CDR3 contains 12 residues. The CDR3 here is CASSRTGTEAFF. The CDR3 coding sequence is TGTGCCAGCAGCCGAACAGGGACTGAAGCTTTCTTT.

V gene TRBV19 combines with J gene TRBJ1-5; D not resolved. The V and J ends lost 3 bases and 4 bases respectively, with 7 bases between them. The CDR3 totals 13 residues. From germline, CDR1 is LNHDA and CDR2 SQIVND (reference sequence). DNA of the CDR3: TGTGCCAGTAGTATCTCGACTAATCAGCCCCAGCATTTT. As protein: CASSISTNQPQHF.